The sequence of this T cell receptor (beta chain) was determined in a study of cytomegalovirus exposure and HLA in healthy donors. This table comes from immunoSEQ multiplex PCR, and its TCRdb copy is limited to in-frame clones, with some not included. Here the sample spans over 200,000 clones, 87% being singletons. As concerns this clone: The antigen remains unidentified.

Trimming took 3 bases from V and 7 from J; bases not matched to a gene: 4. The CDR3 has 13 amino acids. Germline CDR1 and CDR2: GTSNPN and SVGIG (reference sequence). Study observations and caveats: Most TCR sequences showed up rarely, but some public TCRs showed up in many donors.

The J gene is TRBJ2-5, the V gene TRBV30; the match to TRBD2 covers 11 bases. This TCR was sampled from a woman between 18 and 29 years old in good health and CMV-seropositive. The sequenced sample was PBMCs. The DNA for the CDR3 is TGTGCCTGGAGCATAGCGGGAGGGGGGACCCAGTACTTC. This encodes CAWSIAGGGTQYF.